Sequencing of this TCR beta chain was carried out in a study of blood T cell repertoires in COVID-19. Study-wide context: Specimens from acute and convalescent COVID-19 originated in the United States, Italy and Spain. T cells, B-cell-depleted T cells, or PBMCs supplied cDNA or gDNA.

V lost 1 base and J lost 7; bases outside the gene matches: 7. The CDR3 loop spans 15 amino acids. Per the germline V gene, CDR1 is SGHRS and CDR2 is YFSETQ. Seattle cases were enrolled at active infection and followed longitudinally. Assay used: immunoSEQ multiplex PCR; TCRdb lists only in-frame clones, some missing. The data hold about 75,000 clones, with approximately 86% observed a single time. The rearrangement uses TRBV5-1 and TRBJ2-1; 8 nucleotides align to TRBD2. The receptor was derived from an elderly man with COVID-19, enrolled during active disease. The sample consisted of peripheral blood. The chain's CDR3 is CASSLTAGATNEQFF. CDR3 in DNA: TGCGCCAGCAGCTTGACAGCGGGGGCCACTAATGAGCAGTTCTTC.